This T cell receptor beta chain comes out of a study of blood T cell repertoires in COVID-19. Profiled with immunoSEQ multiplex PCR; TCRdb holds only in-frame clones, not every one. The sample has around 18,000 clones; approximately 89% are singletons. The CDR3 length is 18 residues. Germline V gives CDR1 SGHRS, CDR2 YFSETQ. J lost 0 bases, V lost 0 bases, and 6 bases had no gene match. The sequencing input was peripheral blood. The receptor's source is a man aged 55 to 70 with active COVID-19. This chain uses TRBV5-1 with TRBJ2-2; 9 positions match TRBD2. The DNA of the CDR3 is TGCGCCAGCAGCTTGGTAGCTAGCGGGAAAACGAACACCGGGGAGCTGTTTTTT. This encodes CASSLVASGKTNTGELFF.